These T cell receptor beta chains were read from a single sample in a study of T cells after posttransplantation cyclophosphamide. Sequencing was performed with immunoSEQ multiplex PCR; in TCRdb, only in-frame clones are kept and a portion is missing. The repertoire holds around 30,000 clones, with around 90% as singletons. Material: PBMCs. Receptors originate from a middle-aged woman with a blood cancer, CMV-positive, and with a related stem cell donor. Both conserved end residues are part of each CDR3. A D gene is named only where the DNA matches it firmly. Clone sizes are given selectively: once, few, many, or a class where the clone is expanded.

j_gene	v_gene	d_gene	abundance	CDR3aa	CDR3nt
TRBJ2-1	TRBV9	TRBD1	NA	CASSVGDRGFREQFF	TGTGCCAGCAGCGTAGGGGACAGGGGATTTCGGGAGCAGTTCTTC
TRBJ2-2	TRBV28	NA	once	CASSLRTGELFF	TGTGCCAGCAGTTTGAGAACCGGGGAGCTGTTTTTT
TRBJ1-5	TRBV5-1	NA	once	CASSLTGSNQPQHF	TGCGCCAGCAGCTTGACGGGGAGCAATCAGCCCCAGCATTTT
TRBJ2-7	TRBV5-1	TRBD1	NA	CASSFSPGTGFYEQYF	TGCGCCAGCAGCTTCAGCCCCGGGACAGGATTCTACGAGCAGTACTTC
TRBJ2-7	TRBV4-1	NA	NA	CASSQDPGVRDYEQYF	TGCGCCAGCAGCCAAGATCCGGGGGTGCGAGATTACGAGCAGTACTTC
TRBJ2-7	TRBV5-1	TRBD1	NA	CASSLGPQGTYEQYF	TGCGCCAGCAGCTTGGGCCCACAGGGGACCTACGAGCAGTACTTC
TRBJ2-4	TRBV19	TRBD2	NA	CASSTTSGGRPQAKNIQYF	TGTGCCAGTAGCACCACTAGCGGGGGGCGCCCCCAAGCTAAAAACATTCAGTACTTC
TRBJ1-4	TRBV28	TRBD1	few	CASSPTRTGGQKLFF	TGTGCCAGCAGTCCAACCCGGACAGGGGGGCAAAAACTGTTTTTT
TRBJ2-3	TRBV5-5	TRBD1	NA	CASSYRGLITDTQYF	TGTGCCAGCAGCTACAGGGGATTAATCACAGATACGCAGTATTTT
TRBJ1-3	TRBV21-1	NA	NA	CASTIAGVGNTIYF	TGTGCCAGCACCATAGCAGGGGTTGGGAACACCATATATTTT
TRBJ2-1	TRBV28	TRBD1	NA	CASRDRQGKHNEQFF	TGTGCCAGCCGAGACCGACAGGGAAAACACAATGAGCAGTTCTTC
TRBJ1-2	TRBV19	NA	NA	CASSIIQGVYGYTF	TGTGCCAGTAGTATCATCCAGGGCGTCTATGGCTACACCTTC
TRBJ1-1	TRBV6-5	TRBD1	NA	CASSQQGVLNTEAFF	TGTGCCAGCAGTCAACAGGGGGTCTTGAACACTGAAGCTTTCTTT
TRBJ2-5	TRBV9	TRBD1	NA	CASSIGQGLQETQYF	TGTGCCAGCAGCATAGGACAGGGGCTACAAGAGACCCAGTACTTC
TRBJ2-7	TRBV7-2	TRBD1	NA	CASSPRTGTYEQYF	TGTGCCAGCAGCCCACGGACAGGGACCTACGAGCAGTACTTC
TRBJ2-7	TRBV4-1	TRBD2	NA	CASSIRLAGGPDYEQYF	TGCGCCAGCAGCATCAGACTAGCGGGGGGCCCCGATTACGAGCAGTACTTC
TRBJ1-2	TRBV5-4	TRBD1	NA	CASTKPGQAYGYTF	TGTGCCAGCACCAAACCGGGACAGGCTTATGGCTACACCTTC
TRBJ2-2	TRBV6-1	NA	NA	CASSAGSGRSTGELFF	TGTGCCAGCAGTGCCGGATCCGGGAGAAGCACCGGGGAGCTGTTTTTT
TRBJ2-3	TRBV5-5	NA	NA	CASSLEGVHTQYF	TGTGCCAGCAGCTTGGAAGGAGTTCATACGCAGTATTTT
TRBJ2-4	TRBV6-1	TRBD1	NA	CASSAQGSAKNIQYF	TGTGCCAGCAGCGCACAGGGGTCAGCCAAAAACATTCAGTACTTC
TRBJ2-6	TRBV13	NA	NA	CASSPGISGANVLTF	TGTGCCAGCAGCCCAGGGATCTCTGGGGCCAACGTCCTGACTTTC
TRBJ2-7	TRBV28	TRBD2	NA	CASSGPSGGQSYEQYF	TGTGCCAGCAGTGGCCCTAGCGGGGGCCAATCCTACGAGCAGTACTTC
TRBJ1-1	TRBV11-2	TRBD1	once	CASSSRRGQNTEAFF	TGTGCCAGCAGCTCTCGCAGGGGGCAGAACACTGAAGCTTTCTTT
TRBJ2-1	TRBV6-1	NA	few	CATSSYNEQFF	TGTGCCACGAGCTCCTACAATGAGCAGTTCTTC
TRBJ2-7	TRBV10-3	TRBD1	NA	CAIRRGQGVIYEQYF	TGTGCCATCAGAAGAGGACAGGGCGTAATATACGAGCAGTACTTC
TRBJ2-1	TRBV7-9	TRBD2	NA	CASSSKRGSSYNEQFF	TGTGCCAGCAGCTCGAAGCGGGGTTCTTCCTACAATGAGCAGTTCTTC
TRBJ2-1	TRBV10-2	TRBD2	once	CATRRGGLSHEQFF	TGCGCCACCCGGCGGGGGGGCTTATCCCATGAGCAGTTCTTC
TRBJ1-5	TRBV7-2	NA	NA	CASATKGDQPQHF	TGTGCCAGTGCTACGAAGGGAGATCAGCCCCAGCATTTT
TRBJ2-5	TRBV6-5	TRBD2	NA	CASSYPPSGDRETQYF	TGTGCCAGCAGTTATCCTCCTAGCGGGGATCGGGAGACCCAGTACTTC
TRBJ2-1	TRBV4-2	NA	once	CASSQDPGSSSYNEQFF	TGTGCCAGCAGCCAAGATCCTGGTTCGAGCTCCTACAATGAGCAGTTCTTC
TRBJ2-1	TRBV9	TRBD2	NA	CASSVGLAGGPLEGEQFF	TGTGCCAGCAGCGTTGGACTAGCGGGGGGGCCGCTTGAAGGAGAGCAGTTCTTC
TRBJ2-7	TRBV27	NA	NA	CASSLAGTYEQYF	TGTGCCAGCAGTTTAGCGGGGACCTACGAGCAGTACTTC
TRBJ1-1	TRBV5-1	NA	NA	CASSLRGEAFF	TGCGCCAGCAGTCTCAGGGGTGAAGCTTTCTTT
TRBJ1-1	TRBV5-1	TRBD1	NA	CASRGQINTEAFF	TGCGCCAGCAGGGGACAGATAAACACTGAAGCTTTCTTT
TRBJ1-5	TRBV5-8	NA	NA	CASFGGGYNQPQHF	TGTGCCAGCTTTGGGGGGGGCTACAATCAGCCCCAGCATTTT
TRBJ2-2	TRBV6-5	NA	NA	CASSLAGLDTGELFF	TGTGCCAGCAGTTTGGCAGGGTTGGACACCGGGGAGCTGTTTTTT
TRBJ2-7	TRBV9	NA	NA	CASSPFPGADEQYF	TGTGCCAGCAGTCCCTTCCCAGGGGCAGACGAGCAGTACTTC
TRBJ2-1	TRBV11-2	TRBD2	NA	CASSLDPSGGNNEQFF	TGTGCCAGCAGCTTAGATCCTAGCGGGGGGAACAATGAGCAGTTCTTC
TRBJ2-3	TRBV7-6	NA	NA	CASSLAIADTQYF	TGTGCCAGCAGCTTAGCGATAGCAGATACGCAGTATTTT
TRBJ2-2	TRBV27	NA	once	CASSLKGAGELFF	TGTGCCAGCAGTTTAAAAGGGGCCGGGGAGCTGTTTTTT
TRBJ1-3	TRBV4-3	TRBD1	NA	CASSPGTGGGNTIYF	TGCGCCAGCAGCCCCGGGACAGGGGGCGGAAACACCATATATTTT
TRBJ1-6	TRBV16	NA	NA	CASSSHLLIRDNSPLHF	TGTGCCAGCAGCTCGCACCTTCTAATCCGGGATAATTCACCCCTCCACTTT
TRBJ2-7	TRBV27	NA	NA	CASSLSGDTLHEQYF	TGTGCCAGCAGTTTATCGGGCGACACGCTCCACGAGCAGTACTTC
TRBJ1-1	TRBV7-8	NA	NA	CASSPQKTGFEAFF	TGTGCCAGCAGCCCACAAAAGACAGGTTTTGAAGCTTTCTTT
TRBJ1-1	TRBV6-5	TRBD1	NA	CASSQGGQGDTEAFF	TGTGCCAGCAGCCAAGGGGGGCAGGGGGACACTGAAGCTTTCTTT
TRBJ1-1	TRBV28	NA	NA	CASSLFRDLGAFF	TGTGCCAGCAGTTTATTCAGGGATTTGGGCGCTTTCTTT
TRBJ2-5	TRBV2	TRBD2	NA	CASSDLAGLQETQYF	TGTGCCAGCAGTGACCTAGCGGGACTCCAAGAGACCCAGTACTTC
TRBJ2-2	TRBV7-3	TRBD1	NA	CASSNRGITGELFF	TGTGCCAGCAGCAACAGGGGAATCACCGGGGAGCTGTTTTTT
TRBJ2-3	TRBV5-1	NA	NA	CASSFLYTDTQYF	TGCGCCAGCAGCTTCTTGTACACAGATACGCAGTATTTT
TRBJ1-1	TRBV9	NA	NA	CASSVTFGVLNTEAFF	TGTGCCAGCAGCGTAACCTTCGGGGTGTTGAACACTGAAGCTTTCTTT
TRBJ2-6	TRBV7-3	NA	once	CASSAQGSSGANVLTF	TGTGCCAGCAGCGCACAGGGTAGCTCTGGGGCCAACGTCCTGACTTTC
TRBJ1-1	TRBV6-6	TRBD1	NA	CASSHDRAGTEAFF	TGTGCCAGCAGTCATGACAGGGCAGGTACTGAAGCTTTCTTT
TRBJ1-2	TRBV2	NA	NA	CASRMGGPDYGYTF	TGTGCCAGCAGGATGGGGGGGCCAGACTATGGCTACACCTTC